This is a list of T cell receptor beta chains from one sample in a study of regulatory T cells in long-lasting Graves disease. TCRdb reanalysed the multiplex PCR reads using MiXCR and keeps one entry per CDR3 protein. The data hold around 470,000 distinct CDR3 sequences, with 11% to 15% observed a single time. The sample was also linked to a second study, of T cells in Graves' hyperthyroidism and ophthalmopathy.

This sample comprised peripheral blood mononuclear cells (PBMCs), obtained at new diagnosis, from a patient treated with antithyroid drugs. The receptors here all came from a woman between 50 and 59 years old with Graves disease. Both conserved end residues are trimmed from each CDR3. The order of the fields is J gene, V gene, CDR3 protein.

>TRBJ2-1|TRBV9
ASSVEPSVYEQF
>TRBJ1-5|TRBV19
ASSIDLLGVQPQH
>TRBJ2-3|TRBV12-3/TRBV12-4
ASSLNTPTDTQY
>TRBJ1-2|TRBV12-3/TRBV12-4
ASSLGSDRGYGYT
>TRBJ2-1|TRBV10-1
ASSGGLAGPYNEQF
>TRBJ2-3|TRBV5-6
ASSPGTYSTDTQY
>TRBJ2-7|TRBV11-2
ASSLGVANYEQY
>TRBJ2-5|TRBV9
ASSVLTGTSGSIRETQY
>TRBJ2-3|TRBV28
ASSLDTWGTDTQY
>TRBJ2-5|TRBV10-3
AIGLTRETGTQY
>TRBJ2-7|TRBV12-3/TRBV12-4
ASRLTGNYEQY
>TRBJ1-1|TRBV10-1
ASRIMGTEAF
>TRBJ1-3|TRBV12-3/TRBV12-4
ASSSNSPGADTIY
>TRBJ2-3|TRBV10-3
AISEGASGTDTQY
>TRBJ2-2|TRBV2
ASTLGQANTGELF
>TRBJ2-7|TRBV10-3
AISYELAGGVYEQY
>TRBJ2-2|TRBV28
ASSPGQFTGELF
>TRBJ2-7|TRBV4-1
ASSQGTAVTSYEQY
>TRBJ2-1|TRBV6-9
ASSSLSGKAYDEQF
>TRBJ2-5|TRBV30
AWSKGLAGEQETQY
>TRBJ1-1|TRBV2
ASRGPNTEAF
>TRBJ1-1|TRBV28
ASSSPIVGTEAF
>TRBJ1-1|TRBV2
ASILEGASNTEAF
>TRBJ2-5|TRBV2
ASSLQLETQY
>TRBJ2-2|TRBV7-8
ASSLGSGRLSGELF
>TRBJ2-2|TRBV6-2/TRBV6-3
ASNSRGRGIVGELF
>TRBJ1-6|TRBV6-5
ASSFDSLDGSYNSPLH
>TRBJ1-1|TRBV5-1
ASSLVDPNTEAF
>TRBJ2-3|TRBV9
ASSVNWNGLGVTQY
>TRBJ2-1|TRBV9
ASSSSGRAFAYNEQF
>TRBJ2-1|TRBV7-9
ASENRRTSGRPNEQF
>TRBJ2-7|TRBV11-2
ASSLVLAGMNEQY
>TRBJ2-1|TRBV2
ASSVGGAEQF
>TRBJ2-2|TRBV4-1
ASSQGEGDTGELF
>TRBJ1-1|TRBV4-1
ASSQVARGGARGTEAF
>TRBJ1-1|TRBV4-1
ASSQEAGGTEAF